These T cell receptor beta chains were read from a single sample in a study of blood T cell repertoires in COVID-19. Profiled with immunoSEQ multiplex PCR; TCRdb holds only in-frame clones, not every one. The profile shows about 69,000 clones, about 84% of them singletons. The sample taken for sequencing was peripheral blood. Receptors were obtained from a man aged 45 to 65 with COVID-19, enrolled during active disease. Each CDR3 is given with its conserved first and last residue. Each record gives: V gene, J gene, clone size, D gene, CDR3 protein, CDR3 DNA. D genes are given only for firm matches. Where a row states a size, it is once, few, many or the class of an expanded clone; other rows omit it.

>TRBV11-3|TRBJ2-5|NA|TRBD1
CASSYGQGQETQYF
TGTGCCAGCAGCTACGGACAGGGCCAAGAGACCCAGTACTTC
>TRBV5-5|TRBJ1-1|NA|NA
CASSLVSGRRTTEAFF
TGTGCCAGCAGCTTGGTATCCGGTCGTAGAACGACTGAAGCTTTCTTT
>TRBV5-1|TRBJ2-1|NA|TRBD2
CASSASSGGAGNEQFF
TGCGCCAGCAGCGCGTCTAGCGGGGGGGCCGGGAATGAGCAGTTCTTC
>TRBV12-3/TRBV12-4|TRBJ1-3|NA|NA
CASSLDTGNTIYF
TGTGCCAGCAGTTTGGACACTGGAAACACCATATATTTT
>TRBV7-3|TRBJ2-1|NA|TRBD1
CASSPGTGDSYNEQFF
TGTGCCAGCAGCCCTGGTACAGGGGACTCCTACAATGAGCAGTTCTTC
>TRBV7-2|TRBJ2-7|NA|NA
CASSLASSGDYEQYF
TGTGCCAGCAGCTTAGCGTCGAGCGGAGACTACGAGCAGTACTTC
>TRBV25-1|TRBJ1-2|NA|NA
CASSVEPWEGYTF
TGTGCCAGCAGTGTGGAACCCTGGGAGGGCTACACCTTC
>TRBV19|TRBJ2-3|NA|TRBD1
CASSTFGQGATDTQYF
TGTGCCAGTAGTACTTTCGGACAGGGGGCCACAGATACGCAGTATTTT
>TRBV3-1/TRBV3-2|TRBJ2-3|NA|TRBD2
CASSQDFSGDSSTDTQYF
TGTGCCAGCAGCCAAGATTTTAGCGGGGATTCTAGCACAGATACGCAGTATTTT
>TRBV11-2|TRBJ1-1|NA|NA
CASTRGRGDTEAFF
TGTGCCAGCACACGCGGCAGGGGAGACACTGAAGCTTTCTTT
>TRBV7-8|TRBJ1-2|NA|TRBD1
CASSLAVSGGVDGYTF
TGTGCCAGCAGCTTAGCGGTGTCAGGGGGCGTCGATGGCTACACCTTC
>TRBV5-3|TRBJ1-3|once|TRBD1
CARSGTGVPTLGNTIYF
TGTGCCAGAAGCGGAACAGGGGTTCCGACTCTCGGAAACACCATATATTTT
>TRBV19|TRBJ1-2|NA|NA
CASSIKRTSNYGYTF
TGTGCCAGTAGTATTAAAAGGACATCTAACTATGGCTACACCTTC